Detailed here is one TCR beta chain. Produced via immunoSEQ multiplex PCR; TCRdb's table is partial and in-frame only. The sample comprises approximately 330,000 clones, just over 85% of which are singletons, and 3.5% to 4.5% rests with the top ten. This entry comes from a study of blood T cell repertoires in COVID-19. Study details: The origin of the acute and convalescent COVID-19 samples was the United States, Italy and Spain. In each case, the material was cDNA or gDNA derived from T cells, B-cell-depleted T cells, or PBMCs.

Per the germline V gene, CDR1 is SNHLY and CDR2 is FYNNEI. J lost 7 bases, V lost 6 bases, and 9 bases had no gene match. This CDR3 region has 15 residues. Those who participated ranged in age from about 18 to 89 years and resided in 20 to 30 US areas. The sequenced sample consisted of PBMCs or T cells enriched from blood (not recorded which). The J gene is TRBJ1-6, the V gene TRBV2, with 7 bases aligning to TRBD1. This receptor was taken from a woman aged 40 to 50 with acute COVID-19. DNA for the CDR3: TGTGCCAGCAGATCGGAACAGGGGCGAAATTCACCCCTCCACTTT. Its protein product is CASRSEQGRNSPLHF.